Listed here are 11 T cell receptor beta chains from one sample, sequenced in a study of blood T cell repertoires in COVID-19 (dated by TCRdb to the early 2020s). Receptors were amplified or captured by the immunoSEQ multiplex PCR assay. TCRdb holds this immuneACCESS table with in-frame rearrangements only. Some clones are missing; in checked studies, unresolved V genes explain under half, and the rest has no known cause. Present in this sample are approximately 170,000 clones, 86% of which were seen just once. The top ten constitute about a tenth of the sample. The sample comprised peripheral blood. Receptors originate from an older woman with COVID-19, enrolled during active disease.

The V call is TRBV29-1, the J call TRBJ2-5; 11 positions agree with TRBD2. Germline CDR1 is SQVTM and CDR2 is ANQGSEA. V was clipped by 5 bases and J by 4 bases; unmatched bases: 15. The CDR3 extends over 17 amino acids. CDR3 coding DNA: TGCAGCGTTCACTACACCGGGACTAGCGGCGGCTTAGAGACCCAGTACTTC. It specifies CSVHYTGTSGGLETQYF.

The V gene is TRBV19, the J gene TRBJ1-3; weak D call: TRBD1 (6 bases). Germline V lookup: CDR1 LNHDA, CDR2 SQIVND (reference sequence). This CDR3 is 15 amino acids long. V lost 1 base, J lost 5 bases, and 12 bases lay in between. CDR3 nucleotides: TGTGCCAGTAGTATAGGGCTCCAGGGGAGAAACACCATATATTTT. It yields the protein CASSIGLQGRNTIYF. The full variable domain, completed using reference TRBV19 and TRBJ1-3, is DGGITQSPKYLFRKEGQNVTLSCEQNLNHDAMYWYRQDPGQGLRLIYYSQIVNDFQKGDIAEGYSVSREKKESFPLTVTSAQKNPTAFYLCASSIGLQGRNTIYFGEGSWLTVV.

CDR3 loop: CASSLTGSFSGSRDTQYF. The CDR3 DNA reads TGTGCCAGCAGCTTAACAGGATCTTTCAGCGGGAGTCGAGATACGCAGTATTTT. The chain combines TRBV11-2 with TRBJ2-3; 8 bases match TRBD2. Germline assignment: CDR1 SGHAT and CDR2 FQNNGV. The CDR3 runs to 18 residues. V gave up 2 bases and J gave up 5 bases; unmatched junction bases: 15.

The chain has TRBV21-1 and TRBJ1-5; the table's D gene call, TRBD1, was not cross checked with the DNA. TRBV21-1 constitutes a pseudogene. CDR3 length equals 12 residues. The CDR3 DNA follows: TGTGCCAGCCGCCCGTTGGCCCAGCCCCAGCATTTT. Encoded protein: CASRPLAQPQHF.

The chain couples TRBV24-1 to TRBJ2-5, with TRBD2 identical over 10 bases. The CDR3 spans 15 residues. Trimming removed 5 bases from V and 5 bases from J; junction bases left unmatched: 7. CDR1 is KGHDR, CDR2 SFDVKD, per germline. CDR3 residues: CATSALAGALETQYF. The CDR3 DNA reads TGTGCCACCAGTGCGCTAGCGGGAGCCCTGGAGACCCAGTACTTC.

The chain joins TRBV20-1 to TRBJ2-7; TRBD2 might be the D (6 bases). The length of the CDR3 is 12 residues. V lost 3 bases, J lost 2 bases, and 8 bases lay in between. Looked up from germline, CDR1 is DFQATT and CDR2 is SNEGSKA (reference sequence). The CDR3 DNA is TGCAGTGCTAGTGCTAGCGCCTACGAGCAGTACTTC. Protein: CSASASAYEQYF.

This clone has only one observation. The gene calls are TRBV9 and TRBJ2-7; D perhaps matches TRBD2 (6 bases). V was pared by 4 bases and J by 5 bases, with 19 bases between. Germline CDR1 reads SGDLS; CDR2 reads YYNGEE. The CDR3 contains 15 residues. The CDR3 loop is CASSTSGTRPDEQYF. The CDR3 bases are TGTGCCAGCAGCACTTCCGGGACTCGTCCTGACGAGCAGTACTTC.

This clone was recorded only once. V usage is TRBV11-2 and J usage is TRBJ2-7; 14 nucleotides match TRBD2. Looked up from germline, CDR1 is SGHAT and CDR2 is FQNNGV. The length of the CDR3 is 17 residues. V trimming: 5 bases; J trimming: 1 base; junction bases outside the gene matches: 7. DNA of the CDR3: TGTGCCAGCAGCCTCGGGACTAGCGGGAGCACATCCTACGAGCAGTACTTC. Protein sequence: CASSLGTSGSTSYEQYF. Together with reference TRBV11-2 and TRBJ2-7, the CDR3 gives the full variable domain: EAGVAQSPRYKIIEKRQSVAFWCNPISGHATLYWYQQILGQGPKLLIQFQNNGVVDDSQLPKDRFSAERLKGVDSTLKIQPAKLEDSAVYLCASSLGTSGSTSYEQYFGPGTRLTVT.

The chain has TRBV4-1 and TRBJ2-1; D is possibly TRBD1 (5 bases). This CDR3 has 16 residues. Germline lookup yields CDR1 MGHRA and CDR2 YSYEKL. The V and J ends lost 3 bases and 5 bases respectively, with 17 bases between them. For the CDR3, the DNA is TGCGCCAGCAGCCACCCCCCAGGGTCCCGTGACAATGAGCAGTTCTTC. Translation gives CASSHPPGSRDNEQFF.

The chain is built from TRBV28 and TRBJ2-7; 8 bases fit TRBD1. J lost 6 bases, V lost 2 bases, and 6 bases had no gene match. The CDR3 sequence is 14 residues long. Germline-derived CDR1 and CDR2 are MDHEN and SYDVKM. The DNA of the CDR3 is TGTGCCAGCAGTTTAATTCAGGGGGCTGGCGAGCAGTACTTC. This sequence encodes CASSLIQGAGEQYF.

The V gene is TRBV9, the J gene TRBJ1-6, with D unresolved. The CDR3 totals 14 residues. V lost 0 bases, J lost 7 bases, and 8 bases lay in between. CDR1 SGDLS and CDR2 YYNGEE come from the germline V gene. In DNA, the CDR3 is TGTGCCAGCAGCGTAGGTGAGGTGAATTCACCCCTCCACTTT. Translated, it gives CASSVGEVNSPLHF. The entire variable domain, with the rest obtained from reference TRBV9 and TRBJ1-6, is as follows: DSGVTQTPKHLITATGQRVTLRCSPRSGDLSVYWYQQSLDQGLQFLIQYYNGEERAKGNILERFSAQQFPDLHSELNLSSLELGDSALYFCASSVGEVNSPLHFGNGTRLTVT.